A selection of T cell receptor beta chains follows, all from one sample in a study of blood T cell repertoires in COVID-19. The data were produced by immunoSEQ multiplex PCR, yet TCRdb's version contains in-frame clones alone and is incomplete. This sample has nearly 15,000 clones, with roughly 90% found just once. Sequenced input: peripheral blood. Every receptor here comes from a human donor in a cohort sampled during active COVID-19. Both conserved end residues are part of each CDR3. A D gene is named only where the DNA matches it firmly. Clone size appears in some rows only: once, few, many, or a class for an expanded clone.

j_gene	d_gene	abundance	v_gene	CDR3nt	CDR3aa
TRBJ1-2	TRBD1	once	TRBV5-1	TGCGCCAGCAGCCCGGGACAGACTAACTATGGCTACACCTTC	CASSPGQTNYGYTF
TRBJ1-2	.	.	TRBV6-5	TGTGCCAGCAGACTGGACACCTCCTATGGCTACACCTTC	CASRLDTSYGYTF
TRBJ1-5	.	few	TRBV6-6	TGTGCCAGCACGTCCGCCGGGGGATACAATCAGCCCCAGCATTTT	CASTSAGGYNQPQHF
TRBJ2-3	TRBD1	.	TRBV6-5	TGTGCCAGCAGTTCGGGACAGGGGTTAGATACGCAGTATTTT	CASSSGQGLDTQYF
TRBJ2-4	.	.	TRBV12-2	TGTGCAAGTCGCCAAGGACAGGGGGCGATATCCAAAAACATTCAGTACTTC	CASRQGQGAISKNIQYF
TRBJ1-1	TRBD1	.	TRBV19	TGTGCCAGTAGTATTGGGACAGGGGGCACTGAAGCTTTCTTT	CASSIGTGGTEAFF
TRBJ1-5	.	.	TRBV5-8	TGTGCCAGCAGGACCACGGGGGGTATACAACAGCCCCAGCATTTT	CASRTTGGIQQPQHF
TRBJ2-1	TRBD2	.	TRBV5-4	TGTGCCAGCAGCAGGAGGACTAGCGGGGGAGACGAGCAGTTCTTC	CASSRRTSGGDEQFF
TRBJ1-6	.	.	TRBV19	TGTGCCAGTAGTATAGATTTATCAGGGAATTCACCCCTCCACTTT	CASSIDLSGNSPLHF
TRBJ2-1	TRBD2	.	TRBV5-1	TGCGCCAGCAGCTCCCCTCTGGGAAGCGGGGGGGCCGATGAGCAGTTCTTC	CASSSPLGSGGADEQFF
TRBJ2-5	.	.	TRBV29-1	TGCAGCGTCCTAAAACAGACCCAGTACTTC	CSVLKQTQYF
TRBJ2-6	TRBD1	.	TRBV10-1	TGCGCCAGCAGTTGGACAGGGTCCGGGGCCAACGTCCTGACTTTC	CASSWTGSGANVLTF
TRBJ2-7	TRBD1	medium-sized	TRBV7-2	TGTGCCAGCAGCTTAGGTTACACGGACAGGGACTCCTACGAGCAGTACTTC	CASSLGYTDRDSYEQYF
TRBJ1-1	.	.	TRBV6-5	TGTGCCAGCAGTCCGGACAGCACTGAAGCTTTCTTT	CASSPDSTEAFF
TRBJ2-2	TRBD1	.	TRBV25-1	TGTGCCACCGGACAGGGAGAAACCGGGGAGCTGTTTTTT	CATGQGETGELFF
TRBJ1-1	.	.	TRBV9	TGTGCCAGCAGCGTAGATCTGGGCTTCCCTGAAGCTTTCTTT	CASSVDLGFPEAFF
TRBJ1-2	.	.	TRBV6-5	TGTGCCAGCAGCGAGACAGGTATCTATGGCTACACCTTC	CASSETGIYGYTF
TRBJ2-5	.	.	TRBV5-4	TGTGCCAGCAGCCTCGACACGGCGAGAGAGACCCAGTACTTC	CASSLDTARETQYF
TRBJ1-2	TRBD1	.	TRBV4-2	TGTGCCAGCAGCCACGGGGGACAGGTCGGGTATGGCTACACCTTC	CASSHGGQVGYGYTF
TRBJ1-5	.	.	TRBV20-1	TGCAGTGCTAGTCTCGGTTATAGCAATCAGCCCCAGCATTTT	CSASLGYSNQPQHF
TRBJ2-3	.	.	TRBV20-1	TGCAGTGCTAGGACTAGGGATACGCAGTATTTT	CSARTRDTQYF
TRBJ1-1	.	.	TRBV6-5	TGTGCCAGCAGTTACTCGGCGGAGAACACTGAAGCTTTCTTT	CASSYSAENTEAFF
TRBJ2-3	TRBD2	.	TRBV4-2	TGTGCCAGCACCCAATTAGCGGGGGGAGCAGATACGCAGTATTTT	CASTQLAGGADTQYF
TRBJ1-1	.	.	TRBV19	TGTGCCAGTAGTATAGGGGCCCCGAACACTGAAGCTTTCTTT	CASSIGAPNTEAFF
TRBJ2-5	.	.	TRBV5-8	TGTGCCAGCAGCTCAACGAAACGGGACTCAAAAGAGACCCAGTACTTC	CASSSTKRDSKETQYF
TRBJ1-6	.	few	TRBV21-1	TGTGCCAGCAGCAAAGTTCGGGGACAGAGTAATTCACCCCTCCACTTT	CASSKVRGQSNSPLHF
TRBJ1-4	.	.	TRBV9	TGTGCCAGCAGCGTAGGAGGGTATAATGAAAAACTGTTTTTT	CASSVGGYNEKLFF
TRBJ2-3	TRBD2	.	TRBV18	TGTGCCAGCTCACCACGGGGACTAGCGGGGCGCCGCACAGATACGCAGTATTTT	CASSPRGLAGRRTDTQYF
TRBJ1-6	.	.	TRBV6-4	TGTGCCAGCAGTGAGAGTGCAGGCGTGAGTAATTCACCCCTCCACTTT	CASSESAGVSNSPLHF
TRBJ2-5	TRBD2	once	TRBV7-9	TGTGCCAGCAGCTTCTACTTCCGGGGCAGGGAGGGAGAGACCCAGTACTTC	CASSFYFRGREGETQYF
TRBJ2-5	TRBD1	.	TRBV4-1	TGCGCCAGCAGCCACTCATCAGCACGACAGGGACAAGAGACCCAGTACTTC	CASSHSSARQGQETQYF
TRBJ2-3	TRBD2	.	TRBV30	TGTGCCTGGAGTGGGCTAGCGGGGGCCACAGATACGCAGTATTTT	CAWSGLAGATDTQYF